This T cell receptor (beta chain) was sequenced for a study of shared clonotypes between healthy human individuals. Study-level results: Rarefaction revealed incomplete sorted-subset sequencing despite large depth.

This CDR3 region has 15 residues. CDR1 and CDR2 (germline): LNHDA, SQIVND (reference sequence). V lost 3 bases to trimming and J lost 8 bases, with 19 bases between them. Worth noting for this clone: Its specificity is unknown.

Repertoires were generated with immunoSEQ multiplex PCR, while TCRdb's copy carries only in-frame clones and drops some. The sample holds some 680,000 clones, approximately 73% seen once. Sequencing used memory CD4+ T cells sorted from blood. Stated subset: CD45RA-negative fraction. The genes are TRBV19 and TRBJ1-2; D gene ambiguous. This clonotype was sampled from a woman in her twenties or thirties in good health. The CDR3 here is CASSIGQAVSGGYTF. The CDR3 DNA sequence: TGTGCCAGTAGTATTGGGCAGGCGGTTTCTGGGGGCTACACCTTC. Based on the CDR3 plus reference TRBV19 and TRBJ1-2, the full variable domain is DGGITQSPKYLFRKEGQNVTLSCEQNLNHDAMYWYRQDPGQGLRLIYYSQIVNDFQKGDIAEGYSVSREKKESFPLTVTSAQKNPTAFYLCASSIGQAVSGGYTFGSGTRLTVV.